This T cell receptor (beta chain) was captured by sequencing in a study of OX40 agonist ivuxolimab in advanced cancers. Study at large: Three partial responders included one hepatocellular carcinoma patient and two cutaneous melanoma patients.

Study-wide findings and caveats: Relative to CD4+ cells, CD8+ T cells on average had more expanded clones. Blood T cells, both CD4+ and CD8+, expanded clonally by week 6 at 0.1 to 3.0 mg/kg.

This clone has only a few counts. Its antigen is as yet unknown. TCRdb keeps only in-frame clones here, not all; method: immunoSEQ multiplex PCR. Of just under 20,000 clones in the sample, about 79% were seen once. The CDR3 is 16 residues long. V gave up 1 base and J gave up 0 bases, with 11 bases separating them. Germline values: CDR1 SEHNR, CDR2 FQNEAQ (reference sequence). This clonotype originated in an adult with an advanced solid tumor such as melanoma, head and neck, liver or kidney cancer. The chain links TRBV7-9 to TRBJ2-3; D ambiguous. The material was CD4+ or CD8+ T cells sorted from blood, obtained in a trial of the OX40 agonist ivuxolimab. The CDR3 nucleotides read TGTGCCAGCAGCTTAGGAGGTAGCCCCAGCACAGATACGCAGTATTTT. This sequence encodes CASSLGGSPSTDTQYF.